One and the same sample provided the 10 T cell receptor beta chains below, sequenced in a study of shared clonotypes between healthy human individuals. Naive-designated CD8 cells lacked CD45RO, were positively enriched for CCR7, and omitted terminally differentiated effector memory CD45RA+ cells. The repertoire was sequenced with immunoSEQ multiplex PCR; TCRdb's copy has only in-frame clones and lacks some. Of millions of clones in the sample, about 92% were seen once. Sequencing input: naive CD8+ T cells from PBMCs. The receptors originated from a man aged 18-30 years in good health. Some clones in this sample may be carry-over from other donors' samples.

V and J are TRBV28 and TRBJ1-4; D is undetermined. Germline assignment: CDR1 MDHEN and CDR2 SYDVKM. The CDR3 runs to 14 residues. V dropped 7 bases and J dropped 5 bases, with 14 bases sitting between them. CDR3 DNA: TGTGCCAGCACGAGCAGGAGATTAAATGAAAAACTGTTTTTT. Translated, it gives CASTSRRLNEKLFF.

The chain has TRBV4-1 and TRBJ1-1; 11 bases match TRBD1. The CDR3 length is 18 residues. CDR1 and CDR2 from the germline V gene are MGHRA and YSYEKL. J was trimmed by 0 bases and V by 4 bases; bases with no gene match: 10. The CDR3: CASSRAPGTGGMNTEAFF. DNA for the CDR3: TGCGCCAGCAGCCGAGCCCCCGGGACAGGGGGAATGAACACTGAAGCTTTCTTT.

This clone appeared once. The chain has TRBV27 and TRBJ1-1; TRBD1 is a possible D gene (6 bases). V shed 5 bases and J shed 3 bases, with 16 bases lying between them. The germline CDR1 and CDR2 sequences are MNHEY and SMNVEV (reference sequence). There are 15 residues in the CDR3. This chain's CDR3 is CASSLHGTTDTEAFF. Here the CDR3 DNA reads TGTGCCAGCAGTCTCCACGGGACAACGGACACTGAAGCTTTCTTT.

The rearrangement uses TRBV27 and TRBJ2-4; D unclear. Germline CDR1 and CDR2: MNHEY and SMNVEV (reference sequence). The CDR3 runs to 11 residues. V was clipped by 6 bases and J by 8 bases, with 8 bases between them. In DNA form, the CDR3 reads TGTGCCAGCAGATGGCTCGACATTCAGTACTTC. Translation gives CASRWLDIQYF.

The V and J genes are TRBV11-2 and TRBJ2-1; D gene uncertain. Trimming removed 4 bases at V and 7 bases at J, with 17 bases between. CDR1 is SGHAT, CDR2 FQNNGV, per germline. The CDR3 runs to 15 residues. In DNA, the CDR3 is TGTGCCAGCAGCTCCCTCCTAAACCCGACTAATGAGCAGTTCTTC. Translating it yields CASSSLLNPTNEQFF.

The V gene is TRBV6-6, the J gene TRBJ1-1; 10 positions agree with TRBD1. Germline V gene sequence: CDR1 MNHNY, CDR2 SVGAGI (reference sequence). The CDR3 is 16 residues long. After removal of 3 bases from V and 1 base from J, the junction contained 5 bases not matched to a gene. CDR3 DNA: TGTGCCAGCAGTTATACCGGGACAGGGGCGAACACTGAAGCTTTCTTT. Protein: CASSYTGTGANTEAFF.

The rearrangement joins TRBV4-1 to TRBJ1-1; TRBD1 is a possible D gene (5 bases). This CDR3 has 15 amino acids. Per germline, CDR1 MGHRA and CDR2 YSYEKL. The germline V and J ends were trimmed by 4 bases and 3 bases, with 15 bases remaining between them. CDR3 in DNA: TGCGCCAGCAGCCTTACTGGTCGAGGGGACACTGAAGCTTTCTTT. It specifies CASSLTGRGDTEAFF.

This sequence joins TRBV7-9 and TRBJ2-2; no firm D call. Germline CDR1 reads SEHNR; CDR2 reads FQNEAQ (reference sequence). Trimming cost V 3 bases and J 1 base, with 9 bases left between them. There are 15 residues in the CDR3. DNA of the CDR3: TGTGCCAGCAGCTTTTCAATAGGGAACACCGGGGAGCTGTTTTTT. This codes for CASSFSIGNTGELFF.

This rearrangement joins TRBV19 to TRBJ1-1; D possibly corresponds to TRBD1 (6 bases). CDR1 is LNHDA and CDR2 is SQIVND in the germline V gene (reference sequence). V was pared by 4 bases and J by 6 bases, with 15 bases between. The CDR3 runs 14 residues. The CDR3 nucleotides read TGTGCCAGTAGTAACAGGGAAGTAAAGGCTGAAGCTTTCTTT. This codes for CASSNREVKAEAFF.

The genes are TRBV5-6 and TRBJ2-1, with D perhaps TRBD2 (5 bases). The CDR3 runs 15 residues. V was shortened by 2 bases and J by 3 bases, with 12 bases between the two germline ends. Germline CDR1 SGHDT, CDR2 YYEEEE. The CDR3 region is CASSFSGGNYNEQFF. DNA of the CDR3: TGTGCCAGCAGCTTCAGCGGTGGAAACTACAATGAGCAGTTCTTC.